This passage covers 21 T cell receptor beta chains from one sample sequenced in a study of blood T cell repertoires in COVID-19. Some clones are missing from TCRdb's copy, which holds only in-frame ones; the method was immunoSEQ multiplex PCR. The sample has approximately 500,000 clones, less than 90% seen once. Sequenced input: peripheral blood. These receptors originate from a woman aged 50 to 60 with COVID-19, enrolled during active disease.

There are a few counts of this clone. The V call is TRBV12-3 or TRBV12-4, the J call TRBJ2-2; D gene uncertain. V lost 2 bases and J 5 bases, leaving 3 bases between the germline ends. This CDR3 has 12 residues. Here the CDR3 reads CASSLLTGELFF. In DNA, the CDR3 is TGTGCCAGCAGTTTACTGACCGGGGAGCTGTTTTTT.

The chain recombines TRBV7-2 with TRBJ2-1; D may be TRBD2 (6 bases). CDR1 is SGHTA, CDR2 FQGNSA, per germline. This CDR3 spans 15 amino acids. V lost 0 bases, J lost 9 bases, and 15 bases lay in between. The CDR3 reads CASSLASGLRGEQFF. The CDR3 DNA reads as TGTGCCAGCAGCTTAGCTAGCGGACTTAGGGGTGAGCAGTTCTTC.

This clone occurred a few times. V usage is TRBV18 and J usage is TRBJ2-7; D is possibly TRBD2 (5 bases). With 3 bases removed from V and 4 bases from J, the gap between germline ends came to 7 bases. The CDR3 extends over 12 amino acids. Per germline, CDR1 KGHSH and CDR2 LQKENI. The CDR3 loop reads CASSPDFYEQYF. The CDR3 region has the DNA TGTGCCAGCTCACCGGACTTTTACGAGCAGTACTTC. The complete variable domain, with remaining parts taken from reference TRBV18 and TRBJ2-7, reads NAGVMQNPRHLVRRRGQEARLRCSPMKGHSHVYWYRQLPEEGLKFMVYLQKENIIDESGMPKERFSAEFPKEGPSILRIQQVVRGDSAAYFCASSPDFYEQYFGPGTRLTVT.

The gene calls are TRBV5-1 and TRBJ2-1; D remains ambiguous. Germline CDR1 SGHRS, CDR2 YFSETQ. The CDR3 has 14 amino acids. V dropped 0 bases and J dropped 5 bases, with 9 bases sitting between them. This CDR3 is CASSLGFYNNEQFF. Here the CDR3 DNA reads TGCGCCAGCAGCTTGGGTTTTTACAACAATGAGCAGTTCTTC.

The J gene is TRBJ2-2, the V gene TRBV7-2; 9 bases line up with TRBD2. Germline lookup yields CDR1 SGHTA and CDR2 FQGNSA. J lost 4 bases, V lost 2 bases, and 5 bases had no gene match. CDR3 length equals 16 residues. The CDR3 spells CASSLRAGGSTGELFF. The CDR3 DNA reads TGTGCCAGCAGCTTACGAGCGGGGGGAAGCACCGGGGAGCTGTTTTTT.

The chain has TRBV2 and TRBJ1-1, with D possibly being TRBD1 (5 bases). The CDR3 totals 14 residues. The germline CDR1 and CDR2 sequences are SNHLY and FYNNEI. V dropped 1 base and J dropped 1 base, with 7 bases sitting between them. The CDR3 nucleotides read TGTGCCAGCAGTGAAGGACAGCAGAACACTGAAGCTTTCTTT. Translation: CASSEGQQNTEAFF.

V and J are TRBV7-2 and TRBJ1-5; the match to TRBD1 covers 9 bases. The length of the CDR3 is 15 residues. J lost 6 bases, V lost 1 base, and 4 bases had no gene match. Germline values: CDR1 SGHTA, CDR2 FQGNSA. The CDR3 sequence is CASSLVGQGGQPQHF. The DNA of the CDR3 is TGTGCCAGCAGCTTAGTGGGACAGGGTGGTCAGCCCCAGCATTTT.

V is TRBV19 and J is TRBJ2-7; TRBD1 might be the D (6 bases). CDR1 is LNHDA, CDR2 SQIVND, per germline (reference sequence). V was clipped by 3 bases and J by 0 bases, with 9 bases between them. This CDR3 contains 14 residues. The CDR3 bases are TGTGCCAGTAGTATTCAGGGGAGCTCCTACGAGCAGTACTTC. Its protein product is CASSIQGSSYEQYF.

The J gene is TRBJ2-6, the V gene TRBV28; 8 bases are shared with TRBD1. The CDR3 sequence is 17 residues long. CDR1 and CDR2 from the germline V gene are MDHEN and SYDVKM. The J segment lost 0 bases and the V segment lost 7 bases, leaving 8 bases of the junction unmatched. The CDR3 DNA reads as TGTGCCAGCACTAAACCAGGGGGCTTCTCTGGGGCCAACGTCCTGACTTTC. Protein: CASTKPGGFSGANVLTF. Full variable domain (outside the CDR3, taken from reference TRBV28 and TRBJ2-6): DVKVTQSSRYLVKRTGEKVFLECVQDMDHENMFWYRQDPGLGLRLIYFSYDVKMKEKGDIPEGYSVSREKKERFSLILESASTNQTSMYLCASTKPGGFSGANVLTFGAGSRLTVL.

V usage is TRBV7-9 and J usage is TRBJ1-3; no firm D call. V was pared by 4 bases and J by 9 bases, with 7 bases between. The CDR3 is 11 amino acids. Germline loops: CDR1 SEHNR, CDR2 FQNEAQ (reference sequence). CDR3 DNA: TGTGCCAGCAGCTCCCAGGTCACCATATATTTT. Its translation: CASSSQVTIYF.

The chain joins TRBV5-1 to TRBJ1-1; D call uncertain. The CDR3 totals 12 residues. V lost 6 bases and J 0 bases, leaving 6 bases between the germline ends. In germline, CDR1 is SGHRS, CDR2 YFSETQ. The DNA of the CDR3 is TGCGCCAGCATGGGAGTGAACACTGAAGCTTTCTTT. As protein: CASMGVNTEAFF.

The chain recombines TRBV9 with TRBJ1-1; D is undetermined. CDR1 and CDR2 (germline): SGDLS, YYNGEE. CDR3 length: 14 residues. V dropped 2 bases and J dropped 5 bases, with 13 bases sitting between them. CDR3 nucleotide sequence: TGTGCCAGCAGCGTCCTCCAGGAGGGAACTGAAGCTTTCTTT. Protein sequence: CASSVLQEGTEAFF.

This chain joins TRBV20-1 and TRBJ2-3, with D tentatively TRBD2 (5 bases). The germline V and J ends were trimmed by 5 bases and 5 bases, with 5 bases remaining between them. Germline CDR1 DFQATT, CDR2 SNEGSKA (reference sequence). This CDR3 is built from 10 residues. The CDR3 sequence is CSAGRDTQYF. CDR3 coding DNA: TGCAGTGCTGGGAGAGATACGCAGTATTTT.

The chain links TRBV13 to TRBJ1-3; D is ambiguous. The CDR3 length is 15 residues. V was cut by 4 bases and J by 8 bases, with 18 bases left in between. Germline V gives CDR1 PRHDT, CDR2 FYEKMQ (reference sequence). The CDR3 bases are TGTGCCAGCAGCTCGCGACTACTTCCGGACCACACCATATATTTT. Translation: CASSSRLLPDHTIYF.

The chain carries TRBV6-5 and TRBJ1-2; D possibly corresponds to TRBD1 (5 bases). CDR1 and CDR2 from the germline V gene are MNHEY and SVGAGI. The CDR3 extends over 15 amino acids. V was shortened by 6 bases and J by 8 bases, with 22 bases between the two germline ends. CDR3 loop: CASSLGPGLATGYTF. DNA of the CDR3: TGTGCCAGCAGCCTGGGCCCGGGACTAGCCACCGGCTACACCTTC.

This rearrangement joins TRBV9 to TRBJ2-2, with 8 bases that match TRBD1. V gave up 4 bases and J gave up 4 bases; unmatched junction bases: 6. Germline CDR1 reads SGDLS; CDR2 reads YYNGEE. The CDR3 spans 15 residues. In nucleotides, the CDR3 is TGTGCCAGCAGCCCGACAGGGGCCCTCACCGGGGAGCTGTTTTTT. It yields the protein CASSPTGALTGELFF.

V gene TRBV25-1 combines with J gene TRBJ1-5; 7 bases match TRBD1. Germline V gene sequence: CDR1 MGHDK, CDR2 SYGVNS. CDR3 length: 12 amino acids. V shed 7 bases, J shed 6 bases, and the junction held 3 bases outside the gene matches. The CDR3 here is CASTTGTQPQHF. The CDR3 bases are TGTGCCAGCACGACAGGGACTCAGCCCCAGCATTTT.

Only one count was recorded for this clone. The chain combines TRBV5-4 with TRBJ2-1, with 8 positions matching TRBD1. CDR3 size: 16 residues. Germline CDR1 is SGHNT and CDR2 is YYREEE (reference sequence). Trimming removed 0 bases from V and 5 bases from J; junction bases left unmatched: 7. The CDR3: CASSLAGTGRHNEQFF. CDR3 DNA: TGTGCCAGCAGCTTGGCCGGGACAGGTCGGCACAATGAGCAGTTCTTC.

A remark on this clone: One end of the junction varies from germline; a read error may be responsible. The V and J genes are TRBV6-1 and TRBJ2-6; maybe TRBD1 (5 bases). The CDR3 contains 16 residues. Germline assignment: CDR1 MNHNS and CDR2 SASEGT. The CDR3 DNA reads TGTGCCAGCAGGGAAGGACACCTCTCTGGGGCCAACGTCCTGACTTTC. The encoded protein is CASREGHLSGANVLTF.

The rearrangement uses TRBV19 and TRBJ1-2, with D tentatively TRBD1 (6 bases). The CDR3 totals 14 residues. Germline assignment: CDR1 LNHDA and CDR2 SQIVND (reference sequence). Trimming took 2 bases from V and 5 from J, leaving 12 bases between them. The CDR3 protein is CASSIRGALYGYTF. DNA of the CDR3: TGTGCCAGTAGTATACGGGGGGCGTTATATGGCTACACCTTC.

The J gene is TRBJ2-7, the V gene TRBV2; 11 bases match TRBD1. Germline V gene sequence: CDR1 SNHLY, CDR2 FYNNEI. CDR3 length: 13 residues. With V trimmed by 7 bases and J by 6 bases, 5 bases remained unmatched. This chain's CDR3 is CASKRDRGGEQYF. Written as DNA, the CDR3 is TGTGCCAGCAAAAGGGACAGGGGGGGCGAGCAGTACTTC.